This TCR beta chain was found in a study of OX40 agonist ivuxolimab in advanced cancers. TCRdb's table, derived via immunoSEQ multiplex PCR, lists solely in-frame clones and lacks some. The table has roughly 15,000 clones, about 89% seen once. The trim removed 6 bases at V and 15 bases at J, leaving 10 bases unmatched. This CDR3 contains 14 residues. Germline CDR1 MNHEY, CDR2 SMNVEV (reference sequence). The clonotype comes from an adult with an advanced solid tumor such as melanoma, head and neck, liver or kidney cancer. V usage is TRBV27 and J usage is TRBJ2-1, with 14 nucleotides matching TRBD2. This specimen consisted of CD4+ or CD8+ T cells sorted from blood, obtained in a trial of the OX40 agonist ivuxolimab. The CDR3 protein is CASSPTSGRASTFF. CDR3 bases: TGTGCCAGCAGCCCGACTAGCGGGAGGGCCTCGACGTTCTTC.